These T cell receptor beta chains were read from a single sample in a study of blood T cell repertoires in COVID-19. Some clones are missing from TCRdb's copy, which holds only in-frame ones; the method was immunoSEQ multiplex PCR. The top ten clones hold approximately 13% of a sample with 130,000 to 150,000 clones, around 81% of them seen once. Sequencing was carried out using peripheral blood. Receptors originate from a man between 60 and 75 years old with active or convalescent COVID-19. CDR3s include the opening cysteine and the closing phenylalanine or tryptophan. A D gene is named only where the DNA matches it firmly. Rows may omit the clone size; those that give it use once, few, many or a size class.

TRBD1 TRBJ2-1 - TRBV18 CASSQLVRGLSYNEQFF TGTGCCAGCTCACAACTCGTCAGGGGGCTCTCCTACAATGAGCAGTTCTTC
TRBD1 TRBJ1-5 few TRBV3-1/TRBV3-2 CASSPRDRGKGLGNQPQHF TGTGCCAGCAGCCCCCGGGACAGGGGTAAGGGTCTGGGCAATCAGCCCCAGCATTTT
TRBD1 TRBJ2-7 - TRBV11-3 CASSPPGQSYEQYF TGTGCCAGCAGCCCCCCGGGACAGTCCTACGAGCAGTACTTC
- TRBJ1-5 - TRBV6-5 CASSYKRNQPQHF TGTGCCAGCAGTTATAAGAGGAATCAGCCCCAGCATTTT
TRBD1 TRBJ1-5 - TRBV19 CASSPTGGNQPQHF TGTGCCAGTAGCCCTACAGGGGGCAATCAGCCCCAGCATTTT
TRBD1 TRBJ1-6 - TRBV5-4 CASSPRTGWIPYNSPLHF TGTGCCAGCAGCCCAAGGACAGGGTGGATCCCCTATAATTCACCCCTCCACTTT
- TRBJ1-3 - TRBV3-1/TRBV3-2 CASSLNRGGTSGNTIYF TGTGCCAGCAGCCTGAACCGGGGGGGCACCTCTGGAAACACCATATATTTT
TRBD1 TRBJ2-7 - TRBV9 CASSVGQGAYEQYF TGTGCCAGCAGCGTAGGACAGGGAGCCTACGAGCAGTACTTC
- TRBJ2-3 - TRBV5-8 CASSFRPGGTDTQYF TGTGCCAGCAGCTTCCGTCCCGGAGGCACAGATACGCAGTATTTT
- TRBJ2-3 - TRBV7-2 CASSKTGITTDTQYF TGTGCCAGCAGTAAGACAGGTATAACTACAGATACGCAGTATTTT
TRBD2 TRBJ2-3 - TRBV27 CASGRAGDTQYF TGTGCCAGCGGGAGGGCCGGAGATACGCAGTATTTT
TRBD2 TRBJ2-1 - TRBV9 CASSPRGGDPYNEQFF TGTGCCAGCAGCCCCCGGGGGGGGGACCCCTACAATGAGCAGTTCTTC
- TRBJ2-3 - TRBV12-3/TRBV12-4 CASSSRVNTQYF TGTGCCAGCAGCTCTCGGGTGAATACGCAGTATTTT
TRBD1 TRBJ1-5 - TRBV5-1 CASSLMGTVNQPQHF TGCGCCAGCAGCTTAATGGGGACAGTGAATCAGCCCCAGCATTTT
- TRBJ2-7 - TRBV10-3 CAISDKGDEQYF TGTGCCATCAGTGACAAGGGAGACGAGCAGTACTTC
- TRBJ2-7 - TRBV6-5 CASTGPYYEQYF TGTGCCAGCACAGGGCCCTACTACGAGCAGTACTTC
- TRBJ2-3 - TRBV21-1 CASSKTPSDRSTDTQYF TGTGCCAGCAGCAAAACCCCCTCGGACAGAAGCACAGATACGCAGTATTTT
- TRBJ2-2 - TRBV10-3 CAISESSHTGGELFF TGTGCCATCAGTGAGTCGTCGCATACCGGCGGGGAGCTGTTTTTT
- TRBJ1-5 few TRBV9 CASSPGDVSNQPQHF TGTGCCAGCAGCCCAGGGGACGTTAGCAATCAGCCCCAGCATTTT
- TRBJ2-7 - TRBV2 CASSETSRGSYEQYF TGTGCCAGCAGTGAAACGTCTAGGGGTTCCTACGAGCAGTACTTC
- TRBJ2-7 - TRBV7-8 CASSSYYEQYF TGTGCCAGCAGCTCCTACTACGAGCAGTACTTC
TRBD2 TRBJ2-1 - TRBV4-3 CASSPRASGSVTYNEQFF TGCGCCAGCAGCCCCCGGGCTAGCGGGAGTGTTACCTACAATGAGCAGTTCTTC
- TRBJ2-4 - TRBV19 CASLGLAPGNKNIQYF TGTGCCAGTCTTGGGTTAGCCCCGGGAAACAAAAACATTCAGTACTTC
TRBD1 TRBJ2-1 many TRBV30 CAWSGDRGFNEQFF TGTGCCTGGAGTGGGGACAGGGGGTTCAATGAGCAGTTCTTC
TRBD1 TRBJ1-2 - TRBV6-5 CASSRGQVEGGYTF TGTGCCAGCAGCCGCGGACAGGTTGAAGGAGGCTACACCTTC
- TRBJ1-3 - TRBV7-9 CASSSGGGQFSGNTIYF TGTGCCAGCAGCTCGGGGGGCGGACAGTTCTCTGGAAACACCATATATTTT
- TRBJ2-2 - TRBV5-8 CASSFQLDTGELFF TGTGCCAGCAGCTTTCAACTCGACACCGGGGAGCTGTTTTTT
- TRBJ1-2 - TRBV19 CASSIVPGTPYGYTF TGTGCCAGTAGTATAGTACCCGGGACACCGTATGGCTACACCTTC
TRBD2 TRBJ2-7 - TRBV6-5 CASGRERPYEQYF TGTGCCAGCGGGAGGGAACGGCCCTACGAGCAGTACTTC
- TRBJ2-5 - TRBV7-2 CASTRETGQETQYF TGTGCCAGCACTCGGGAGACAGGGCAAGAGACCCAGTACTTC
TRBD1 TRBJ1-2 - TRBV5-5 CASSLRDRVIYGYTF TGTGCCAGCAGCTTGCGGGACAGGGTTATCTATGGCTACACCTTC
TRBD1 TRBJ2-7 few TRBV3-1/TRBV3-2 CASRGQGDHEQYF TGTGCCAGCAGGGGACAGGGGGACCACGAGCAGTACTTC
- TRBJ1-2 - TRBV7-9 CASSPGGDFSNYGYTF TGTGCCAGCAGCCCCGGCGGGGACTTTTCTAACTATGGCTACACCTTC
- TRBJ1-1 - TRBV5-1 CASSLTPDGNTEAFF TGCGCCAGCAGCTTAACACCTGATGGGAACACTGAAGCTTTCTTT
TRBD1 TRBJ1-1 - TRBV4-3 CASSQVRTGNTEAFF TGCGCCAGCAGCCAAGTCCGGACAGGGAACACTGAAGCTTTCTTT
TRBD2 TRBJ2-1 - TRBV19 CASRRRGGYNEQFF TGTGCCAGTAGGAGGAGGGGAGGGTACAATGAGCAGTTCTTC
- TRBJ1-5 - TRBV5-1 CASSFRAGPGQPQHF TGCGCCAGCAGCTTTCGGGCAGGGCCGGGTCAGCCCCAGCATTTT
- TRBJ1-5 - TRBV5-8 CASSLAFQGGQPQHF TGTGCCAGCAGCTTGGCTTTCCAGGGCGGCCAGCCCCAGCATTTT
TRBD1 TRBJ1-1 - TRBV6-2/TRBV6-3 CASSPTGGTEAFF TGTGCCAGCAGCCCGACAGGGGGGACTGAAGCTTTCTTT
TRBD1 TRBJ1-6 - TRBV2 CASSADRGDGALHF TGTGCCAGCAGTGCCGACAGGGGGGATGGAGCCCTCCACTTT
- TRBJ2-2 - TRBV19 CAGGQSNTGELFF TGTGCCGGGGGCCAGTCGAACACCGGGGAGCTGTTTTTT
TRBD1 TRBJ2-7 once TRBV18 CASSSGQAFPEQYF TGTGCCAGCTCATCCGGACAGGCGTTTCCCGAGCAGTACTTC
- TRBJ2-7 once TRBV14 CASSPRQITYEQYF TGTGCCAGCAGCCCTCGACAGATTACCTACGAGCAGTACTTC